This passage covers 26 T cell receptor beta chains from one sample sequenced in a study of T cells after yellow fever vaccination (dated by TCRdb to about 2019). The treatment or condition label, as the study defines it: live attenuated yellow fever vaccine strain. Library preparation used 5' RACE. Sequencing relied on an Illumina NovaSeq 6000. TCRdb reworked the public reads: Q25 trimming with fastp, MiXCR clone assembly, productive beta chains retained. Rows with one shared CDR3 protein collapse into an entry with the most common genes and DNA. The sample table holds 350,000 to 550,000 distinct CDR3 sequences, of which about 19% were seen once. The ten top clones hold 15% to 20% of the sample. The input for sequencing was PBMCs, taken before the yellow fever booster vaccination. The receptors originated from a man aged 18 to 29 who received the YFV17D yellow fever vaccine.

The V gene is TRBV18, the J gene TRBJ2-6; D is uncertain. From germline, CDR1 is KGHSH and CDR2 LQKENI. The CDR3 runs 16 residues. V dropped 2 bases and J dropped 1 base, with 9 bases sitting between them. CDR3 amino acids: CASSPEVPSGANVLTF. In DNA, the CDR3 is TGTGCCAGCTCACCAGAGGTTCCATCTGGGGCCAACGTCCTGACTTTC.

This clonotype showed up just a few times. V is TRBV27 and J is TRBJ1-6; TRBD1 might be the D (5 bases). This CDR3 spans 13 amino acids. V lost 8 bases to trimming and J lost 9 bases, with 14 bases between them. Germline V gives CDR1 MNHEY, CDR2 SMNVEV (reference sequence). CDR3 nucleotides: TGTGCCAGCGGCCTAAGGGACCGTTCACCCCTCCACTTT. It yields the protein CASGLRDRSPLHF.

J is TRBJ1-6 and V is TRBV7-2; no reliable D call. V was clipped by 4 bases and J by 3 bases, with 16 bases between them. CDR3 length: 17 residues. Looked up from germline, CDR1 is SGHTA and CDR2 is FQGNSA. Here the CDR3 reads CASSSLSLADYNSPLHF. In nucleotides, the CDR3 is TGTGCCAGCAGCTCCCTGAGCCTTGCCGACTATAATTCACCCCTCCACTTT.

Only a few counts were recorded for this clonotype. This chain links TRBV6-4 with TRBJ2-2, with D unresolved. The CDR3 runs to 14 residues. V lost 0 bases, J lost 4 bases, and 6 bases lay in between. Germline V gene data show CDR1 as MRHNA and CDR2 as SNTAGT. CDR3 DNA sequence: TGTGCCAGCAGTGACTCGTGGTTCACCGGGGAGCTGTTTTTT. Encoded protein: CASSDSWFTGELFF.

The V gene is TRBV28, the J gene TRBJ1-2, with unresolved D. The CDR3 sequence is 15 residues long. Germline-derived CDR1 and CDR2 are MDHEN and SYDVKM. V lost 2 bases, J lost 4 bases, and 14 bases lay in between. This chain's CDR3 is CASSLGGTVGYGYTF. In DNA, the CDR3 is TGTGCCAGCAGTTTAGGTGGAACGGTGGGCTATGGCTACACCTTC.

The chain joins TRBV27 to TRBJ2-3; D gene uncertain. Germline CDR1 MNHEY, CDR2 SMNVEV (reference sequence). V was cut by 5 bases and J by 6 bases, with 9 bases left in between. The CDR3 is made up of 12 amino acids. CDR3 protein: CASSLNWDTQYF. For the CDR3, the DNA is TGTGCCAGCAGTCTGAACTGGGATACGCAGTATTTT.

This clonotype appeared a few times. This chain connects TRBV4-2 to TRBJ1-1, with a weak D call TRBD1 (5 bases). There are 14 residues in the CDR3. In germline, CDR1 is LGHNA, CDR2 YNFKEQ. Trimming shortened V by 0 bases and J by 5 bases, and 10 bases separated the two germline ends. CDR3 in DNA: TGTGCCAGCAGCCAAGAGCAGGGCACGACTGAAGCTTTCTTT. Protein: CASSQEQGTTEAFF.

The chain is built from TRBV5-1 and TRBJ2-7; D remains ambiguous. This CDR3 comprises 13 residues. Germline V lookup: CDR1 SGHRS, CDR2 YFSETQ. Trimming removed 3 bases from V and 1 base from J, with 8 bases in between. CDR3 protein: CASSWTVSYEQYF. DNA of the CDR3: TGCGCCAGCAGCTGGACGGTTTCCTACGAGCAGTACTTC.

The gene calls are TRBV20-1 and TRBJ2-1, with D unresolved. The CDR3 totals 10 residues. From germline, CDR1 is DFQATT and CDR2 SNEGSKA (reference sequence). Deletions cut 5 bases from V and 4 bases from J, with 3 bases between. The CDR3 DNA sequence: TGCAGTGCTCGGTACAATGAGCAGTTCTTC. Translation: CSARYNEQFF.

V usage is TRBV14 and J usage is TRBJ2-3; D is undetermined. Trimming took 1 base from V and 0 from J, leaving 11 bases between them. Per germline, CDR1 SGHDN and CDR2 FVKESK. The CDR3 spans 16 residues. The CDR3 region is CASSQVGGSSTDTQYF. The CDR3 DNA is TGTGCCAGCAGCCAAGTCGGCGGATCTAGCACAGATACGCAGTATTTT. The whole variable domain, filled in from reference TRBV14 and TRBJ2-3, reads EAGVTQFPSHSVIEKGQTVTLRCDPISGHDNLYWYRRVMGKEIKFLLHFVKESKQDESGMPNNRFLAERTGGTYSTLKVQPAELEDSGVYFCASSQVGGSSTDTQYFGPGTRLTVL.

This clonotype was picked up a small number of times. This chain connects TRBV4-2 to TRBJ1-2; D ambiguous. The CDR3 totals 14 residues. V was shortened by 5 bases and J by 4 bases, with 14 bases between the two germline ends. CDR1 and CDR2 from the germline V gene are LGHNA and YNFKEQ. This CDR3 reads CASSEKDVFYGYTF. In DNA, the CDR3 is TGTGCCAGCAGCGAAAAGGACGTCTTCTATGGCTACACCTTC.

This clonotype was counted at least ten times. The rearrangement joins TRBV7-6 to TRBJ1-1; no clear D. Germline-derived CDR1 and CDR2 are SGHVS and FNYEAQ. Trimming stripped 3 bases from V and 1 base from J, with 9 bases between. The CDR3 consists of 14 residues. CDR3: CASSLWGWNTEAFF. In DNA form, the CDR3 reads TGTGCCAGCAGCTTGTGGGGATGGAACACTGAAGCTTTCTTT.

This sequence joins TRBV7-9 and TRBJ1-1, with 7 bases fitting TRBD1. The CDR3 has 17 amino acids. Germline CDR1 SEHNR, CDR2 FQNEAQ (reference sequence). Trimming removed 4 bases from V and 3 bases from J; junction bases left unmatched: 14. CDR3 DNA sequence: TGTGCCAGCAGCTCGACCATCATGACAGGGAAGGACACTGAAGCTTTCTTT. This codes for CASSSTIMTGKDTEAFF. Full variable domain (rest looked up from reference TRBV7-9 and TRBJ1-1): DTGVSQNPRHKITKRGQNVTFRCDPISEHNRLYWYRQTLGQGPEFLTYFQNEAQLEKSRLLSDRFSAERPKGSFSTLEIQRTEQGDSAMYLCASSSTIMTGKDTEAFFGQGTRLTVV.

At least ten counts were recorded for this clonotype. This rearrangement joins TRBV6-2 or TRBV6-3 to TRBJ2-2; TRBD2 aligns across 8 bases. Unmatched junction bases numbered 3, after V lost 6 bases and J lost 3 bases. This CDR3 region has 14 residues. Germline V gene data show CDR1 as MNHEY and CDR2 as SVGEGT. CDR3 nucleotide sequence: TGTGCCAGCAGGCCGGGGGGGTACACCGGGGAGCTGTTTTTT. This sequence encodes CASRPGGYTGELFF.

This sequence joins TRBV4-3 and TRBJ2-5; D is perhaps TRBD2 (5 bases). This CDR3 has 13 residues. The germline CDR1 and CDR2 sequences are LGHNA and YSLEER. V was shortened by 0 bases and J by 7 bases, with 9 bases between the two germline ends. This CDR3 reads CASSQDRGGTQYF. The CDR3 nucleotides read TGCGCCAGCAGCCAAGATCGGGGTGGGACCCAGTACTTC.

This rearrangement joins TRBV24-1 to TRBJ2-5, with 9 nucleotides matching TRBD1. CDR1 is KGHDR and CDR2 is SFDVKD in the germline V gene. The CDR3 covers 15 residues. With V trimmed by 4 bases and J by 2 bases, 4 bases remained unmatched. In DNA, the CDR3 is TGTGCCACCAGTGAATCTGGGACAGGGCAAGAGACCCAGTACTTC. The encoded protein is CATSESGTGQETQYF.

This clonotype showed up just a few times. This sequence joins TRBV6-6 and TRBJ2-7; weak D call: TRBD2 (6 bases). V shed 6 bases and J shed 4 bases, with 10 bases lying between them. The CDR3 is made up of 12 amino acids. Germline loops: CDR1 MNHNY, CDR2 SVGAGI (reference sequence). In nucleotides, the CDR3 is TGTGCCAGCAGAATAGCGGAGTACGAGCAGTACGTC. Amino acid sequence: CASRIAEYEQYV.

In this sample, this clonotype turned up a few times. This chain joins TRBV27 and TRBJ2-3; 9 nucleotides line up with TRBD2. The CDR3 length is 16 residues. The germline CDR1 and CDR2 sequences are MNHEY and SMNVEV (reference sequence). V shed 8 bases and J 3 bases; nucleotides not matched to a gene: 12. CDR3 DNA sequence: TGTGCCAGCGCCCGAGGCGCGGGGGGGCCTACAGATACGCAGTATTTT. Translated: CASARGAGGPTDTQYF.

The chain combines TRBV4-1 with TRBJ1-2; a weak D match, TRBD1 (5 bases). This CDR3 region has 15 residues. Trimming cost V 1 base and J 4 bases, with 13 bases left between them. Germline V gene data show CDR1 as MGHRA and CDR2 as YSYEKL. The CDR3 loop is CASSQVSGDGYGYTF. In DNA form, the CDR3 reads TGCGCCAGCAGCCAAGTCTCGGGGGATGGCTATGGCTACACCTTC.

This clonotype has just a few counts. The chain has TRBV4-1 and TRBJ2-1, with 7 bases matching TRBD1. Trimming cost V 1 base and J 9 bases; bases outside gene matches: 3. CDR3 length equals 13 residues. Germline assignment: CDR1 MGHRA and CDR2 YSYEKL. DNA of the CDR3: TGCGCCAGCAGCCAAGGGGGACAGACTGAGCAGTTCTTC. This codes for CASSQGGQTEQFF.

This clonotype was counted many times. V gene TRBV20-1 combines with J gene TRBJ2-1; TRBD2 matches at 11 bases. Germline CDR1 is DFQATT and CDR2 is SNEGSKA (reference sequence). CDR3 length: 17 amino acids. The ends lost 0 bases at V and 7 bases at J; junction bases unmatched: 11. CDR3 sequence: CSARDLEIAGGPNEQFF. CDR3 DNA: TGCAGTGCTAGAGATCTCGAAATAGCGGGGGGGCCTAATGAGCAGTTCTTC.

The chain recombines TRBV6-2 or TRBV6-3 with TRBJ1-6; TRBD1 aligns across 10 bases. Germline lookup yields CDR1 MNHEY and CDR2 SVGEGT. The V and J ends lost 6 bases and 3 bases, in that order; junction bases with no gene match: 8. This CDR3 has 17 residues. CDR3 in DNA: TGTGCCAGCAGACGAGGGACAGGGGCTAACTATAATTCACCCCTCCACTTT. Translation gives CASRRGTGANYNSPLHF.

CDR3 loop: CSVAARGTEAFF. Written as DNA, the CDR3 is TGCAGCGTTGCGGCCCGGGGGACTGAAGCTTTCTTT. This chain uses TRBV29-1 with TRBJ1-1; maybe TRBD1 (5 bases). CDR1 is SQVTM and CDR2 is ANQGSEA in the germline V gene. This CDR3 contains 12 residues. V was trimmed by 4 bases and J by 5 bases, leaving 11 bases between them.

This clonotype was detected a few times. This chain uses TRBV5-3 with TRBJ1-5; a possible D gene is TRBD1 (6 bases). TRBV5-3 qualifies as an ORF whose function is uncertain. Trimming stripped 4 bases from V and 0 bases from J, with 14 bases between. The CDR3 runs to 16 residues. The chain's CDR3 is CARSRDNAYSNQPQHF. The CDR3 bases are TGTGCCAGAAGCCGGGACAACGCTTATAGCAATCAGCCCCAGCATTTT.

Note on this clonotype: One end of the junction fails to match germline, which may point to a read error. CDR3 nucleotide sequence: TGTGCTAGCAGCCCCTTAGAAAGGGCGGGTAATCAGCCCCAGCATTTT. This encodes CASSPLERAGNQPQHF. V and J are TRBV7-7 and TRBJ1-5; D is ambiguous. Germline CDR1 is SSHAT and CDR2 is FNYEAQ (reference sequence). The CDR3 spans 16 residues.

The chain joins TRBV24-1 to TRBJ2-1; no clear D gene. Trimming removed 1 base from V and 8 bases from J, with 5 bases in between. CDR1 is KGHDR and CDR2 is SFDVKD in the germline V gene. The CDR3 is 12 amino acids. The CDR3 here is CATSDFRDEQFF. The CDR3 bases are TGTGCCACCAGTGATTTCCGCGATGAGCAGTTCTTC.